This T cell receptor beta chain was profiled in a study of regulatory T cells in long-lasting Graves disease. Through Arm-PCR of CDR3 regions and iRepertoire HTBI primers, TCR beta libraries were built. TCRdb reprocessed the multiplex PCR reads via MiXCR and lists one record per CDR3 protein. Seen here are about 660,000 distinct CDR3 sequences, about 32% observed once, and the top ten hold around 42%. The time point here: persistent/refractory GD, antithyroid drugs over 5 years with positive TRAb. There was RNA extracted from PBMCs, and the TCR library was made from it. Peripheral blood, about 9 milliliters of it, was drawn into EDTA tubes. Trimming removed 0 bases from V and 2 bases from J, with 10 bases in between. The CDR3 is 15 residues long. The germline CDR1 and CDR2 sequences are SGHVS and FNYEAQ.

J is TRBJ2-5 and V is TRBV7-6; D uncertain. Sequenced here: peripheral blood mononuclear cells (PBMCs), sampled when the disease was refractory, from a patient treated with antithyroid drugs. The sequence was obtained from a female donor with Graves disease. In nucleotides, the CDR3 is TGTGCCAGCAGCTTAGCCGCATCTGATCAAGAGACCCAGTACTTC. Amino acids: CASSLAASDQETQYF.